This T cell receptor (beta chain) was profiled in a study of PD-1 blockade in classical Hodgkin lymphoma. Notes on the study in general: Partial responders and progressors had significantly lower baseline TCR diversity. By C4D1 there was a significant rise in CD4+ TCR diversity but not in CD8+ TCR diversity.

CDR3 length: 19 residues. Germline V gene sequence: CDR1 SGDLS, CDR2 YYNGEE. J was trimmed by 0 bases and V by 0 bases; bases with no gene match: 11. All patients relapsed after autologous stem cell transplantation, and brentuximab vedotin exposure varied. In regard to this clone: No antigen is known for it.

The protocol was immunoSEQ multiplex PCR, while the TCRdb copy is restricted to in-frame clones and leaves out a portion. The table includes nearly 60,000 clones, about 91% detected once. This chain uses TRBV9 with TRBJ2-1; 8 nucleotides agree with TRBD1. The TCR sequence derives from a human donor with classical Hodgkin lymphoma. The sample was peripheral blood mononuclear cells (PBMCs), taken before the second cycle of nivolumab. In DNA, the CDR3 is TGTGCCAGCAGCGTAGGAGTGACAGGGGCCAGGAGCTCCTACAATGAGCAGTTCTTC. It specifies CASSVGVTGARSSYNEQFF.